This T cell receptor (beta chain) was recorded in a study of shared clonotypes between healthy human individuals. Study-level information: The cohort comprised a couple of women and a few men. Their ages spanned 18 to 49 years.

The CDR3 totals 12 residues. Germline V gene lookup returns CDR1 SNHLY and CDR2 FYNNEI. V was pared by 3 bases and J by 10 bases, with 12 bases between. Whole-study results and caveats: Clonotype sharing among donors was thought likely to change with sequencing depth.

About this clone itself: Its specificity is unknown.

It was roughly 190 ng DNA, 28,000 or so T cell genomes, that sorted-subset replicate PCRs used. Method: immunoSEQ multiplex PCR; TCRdb's copy keeps in-frame clones and lacks some. The data show some 2,000,000 clones, roughly 95% seen once. V and J are TRBV2 and TRBJ1-2, with D possibly TRBD1 on 5 matching bases. The sample consisted of naive CD4+ T cells sorted from blood. Subset of the sample: CD45RA+ positively selected. This clonotype was sampled from a man aged 18-30 years in good health. CDR3 protein: CASSDDRGLYTF. CDR3 nucleotide sequence: TGTGCCAGCAGTGATGATAGGGGCCTCTACACCTTC.